This T cell receptor (beta chain) is from a study of T cells in localized non-small cell lung cancer. Findings and caveats of the study: Without multi-region sequencing, intratumor heterogeneity could not be excluded.

Sequencing was performed with immunoSEQ multiplex PCR; in TCRdb, only in-frame clones are kept and a portion is missing. In the table there are over 1,500 clones, more than 20% of which are singletons. CDR3 size: 14 residues. Trimming removed 6 bases from V and 6 bases from J, with 18 bases in between. Germline loops: CDR1 SGHNT, CDR2 YENEEA. In its sample, this clone is medium-sized. The antigen is not known. Source: lung tumor tissue, taken before any cancer treatment. This rearrangement joins TRBV11-3 to TRBJ2-7, with D hard to call. The receptor comes from a male donor aged 60 or over with stage II squamous cell lung carcinoma. Here the CDR3 reads CASSQEIGRSEQYF. CDR3 nucleotides: TGTGCCAGCAGTCAGGAGATCGGACGTTCCGAGCAGTACTTC.